Following are 10 T cell receptor beta chains from one sample sequenced in a study of T cells after yellow fever vaccination. One entry per CDR3 protein results from TCRdb running MiXCR on the 5' RACE reads. Among 250,000 to 350,000 distinct CDR3 sequences listed, approximately 10% were seen once. This specimen consisted of CD4+ T cells sorted from PBMCs, obtained 5 days after the yellow fever booster vaccination. These receptors were taken from a man younger than 35 who received the YFV17D yellow fever vaccine.

This clonotype was seen many times. The chain links TRBV18 to TRBJ1-5; TRBD1 agrees at 9 bases. CDR3 length: 14 residues. Germline V gene sequence: CDR1 KGHSH, CDR2 LQKENI. Losses at the gene ends were 5 bases for V and 5 bases for J; bases not matched to a gene: 4. The CDR3 DNA sequence: TGTGCCAGCTCAGACAGGGGGTTGGATCAGCCCCAGCATTTT. Protein product: CASSDRGLDQPQHF.

The chain's CDR3 is CASSYSRASRAGEQFF. The CDR3 region has the DNA TGTGCCAGCAGTTACTCGAGGGCATCCAGGGCAGGTGAGCAGTTCTTC. The V gene is TRBV6-6, the J gene TRBJ2-1; either TRBD1 or TRBD2 may fit D (5 bases each). From germline, CDR1 is MNHNY and CDR2 SVGAGI (reference sequence). This CDR3 has 16 residues. V was shortened by 0 bases and J by 9 bases, with 18 bases between the two germline ends.

This clonotype was counted at least ten times. This chain links TRBV7-2 with TRBJ2-1; 16 bases match TRBD2. Germline CDR1 SGHTA, CDR2 FQGNSA. Losses at the gene ends were 4 bases for V and 4 bases for J; bases not matched to a gene: 10. The CDR3 runs to 19 residues. The chain's CDR3 is CASSSAVGLAGGGYNEQFF. The CDR3 bases are TGTGCCAGCAGCTCCGCCGTGGGACTAGCGGGGGGGGGTTACAATGAGCAGTTCTTC.

This clonotype was detected many times. CDR3 bases: TGCGCCAGCAGCCCCGAGCGGGGGGGCCTCTATGAGCAGTTCTTC. It translates to CASSPERGGLYEQFF. V gene TRBV4-1 combines with J gene TRBJ2-1; 10 nucleotides align to TRBD2. V lost 4 bases and J lost 8; bases outside the gene matches: 8. The CDR3 runs 15 residues. Germline V gene lookup returns CDR1 MGHRA and CDR2 YSYEKL.

This clonotype has only a few counts. The rearrangement links TRBV5-1 to TRBJ2-3, with D perhaps matching TRBD1 (5 bases). V shed 5 bases and J shed 0 bases, with 16 bases lying between them. The germline V gene has CDR1 SGHRS and CDR2 YFSETQ. The CDR3 has 16 amino acids. CDR3 residues: CASRARTSSSTDTQYF. As DNA, the CDR3 is TGCGCCAGCAGGGCCCGGACATCCTCTAGCACAGATACGCAGTATTTT.

This clonotype was found many times. The chain has TRBV4-1 and TRBJ2-7; 7 bases match TRBD1. The junction had 5 bases not matched to a gene; V was cut back by 6 bases and J by 3 bases. Looked up from germline, CDR1 is MGHRA and CDR2 is YSYEKL. The CDR3 loop spans 13 amino acids. The CDR3 is CASRRTGDYEQYF. CDR3 nucleotide sequence: TGCGCCAGCAGGAGAACAGGGGACTACGAGCAGTACTTC.

This clonotype showed up just a few times. The CDR3 nucleotides read TGTGCCAGCAGCTTGACAGGGGAAAAATCAAACATTCAGTACTTC. It codes for CASSLTGEKSNIQYF. The chain has TRBV11-2 and TRBJ2-4, with TRBD1 matching over 8 bases. Per germline, CDR1 SGHAT and CDR2 FQNNGV. Trimming removed 3 bases from V and 6 bases from J; junction bases left unmatched: 7. This CDR3 comprises 15 residues.

This rearrangement joins TRBV11-2 to TRBJ1-3; 7 bases map to TRBD1. The CDR3 is 17 amino acids. V lost 0 bases, J lost 6 bases, and 11 bases stayed unmatched. Per germline, CDR1 SGHAT and CDR2 FQNNGV. The CDR3 nucleotides read TGTGCCAGCAGCTTAGAACGGACAGGTCGAAAAGAAAACACCATATATTTT. It is translated as CASSLERTGRKENTIYF.

This clonotype was counted a few times. V and J are TRBV7-8 and TRBJ2-5; perhaps TRBD1 as D (7 bases). Per germline, CDR1 SGHVS and CDR2 FQNEAQ. Trimming stripped 1 base from V and 5 bases from J, with 14 bases between. The CDR3 is made up of 15 amino acids. Here the CDR3 reads CASSLVQGGTETQYF. CDR3 DNA sequence: TGTGCCAGCAGCTTAGTTCAGGGGGGCACGGAGACCCAGTACTTC.

The chain is built from TRBV28 and TRBJ2-7, with D tentatively TRBD1 or TRBD2 (5 bases each). CDR1 is MDHEN, CDR2 SYDVKM, per germline. The CDR3 consists of 12 residues. Trimming stripped 10 bases from V and 5 bases from J, with 15 bases between. The CDR3 coding sequence is TGTGCCATTGGGGACCGACTGAACGAGCAGTACGTC. Its translation: CAIGDRLNEQYV.